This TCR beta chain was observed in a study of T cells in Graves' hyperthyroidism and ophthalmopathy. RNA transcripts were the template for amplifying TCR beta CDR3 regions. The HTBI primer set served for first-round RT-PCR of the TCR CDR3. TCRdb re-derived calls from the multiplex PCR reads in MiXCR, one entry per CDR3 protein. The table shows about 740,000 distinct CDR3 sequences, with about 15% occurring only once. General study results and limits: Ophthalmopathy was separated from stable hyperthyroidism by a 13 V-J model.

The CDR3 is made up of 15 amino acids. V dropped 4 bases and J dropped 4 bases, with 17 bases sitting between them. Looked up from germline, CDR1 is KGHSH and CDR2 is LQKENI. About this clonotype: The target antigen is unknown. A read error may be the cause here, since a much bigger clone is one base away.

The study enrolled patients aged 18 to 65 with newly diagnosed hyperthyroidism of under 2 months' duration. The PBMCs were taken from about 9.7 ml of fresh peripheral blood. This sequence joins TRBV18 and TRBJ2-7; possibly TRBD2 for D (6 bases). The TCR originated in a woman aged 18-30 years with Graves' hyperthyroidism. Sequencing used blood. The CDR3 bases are TGTGCCAGCTCACTCACTCTCGAGCGGGTATACGAGCAGTACTTC. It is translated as CASSLTLERVYEQYF.